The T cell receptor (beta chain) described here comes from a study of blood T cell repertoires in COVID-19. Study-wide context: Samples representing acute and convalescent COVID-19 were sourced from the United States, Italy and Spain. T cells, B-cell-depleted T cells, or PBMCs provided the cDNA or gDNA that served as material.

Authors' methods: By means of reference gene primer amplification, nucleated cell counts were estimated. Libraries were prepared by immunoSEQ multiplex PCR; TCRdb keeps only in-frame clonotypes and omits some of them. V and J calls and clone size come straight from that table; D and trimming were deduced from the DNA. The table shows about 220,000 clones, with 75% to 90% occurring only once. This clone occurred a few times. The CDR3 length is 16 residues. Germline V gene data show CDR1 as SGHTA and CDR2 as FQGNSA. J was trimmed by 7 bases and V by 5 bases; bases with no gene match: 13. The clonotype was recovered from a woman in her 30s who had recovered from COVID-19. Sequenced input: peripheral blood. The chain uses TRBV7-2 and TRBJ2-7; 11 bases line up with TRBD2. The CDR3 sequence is CASSPWELAGGLEQYF. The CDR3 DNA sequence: TGTGCCAGCAGCCCGTGGGAATTAGCGGGGGGGCTTGAGCAGTACTTC.